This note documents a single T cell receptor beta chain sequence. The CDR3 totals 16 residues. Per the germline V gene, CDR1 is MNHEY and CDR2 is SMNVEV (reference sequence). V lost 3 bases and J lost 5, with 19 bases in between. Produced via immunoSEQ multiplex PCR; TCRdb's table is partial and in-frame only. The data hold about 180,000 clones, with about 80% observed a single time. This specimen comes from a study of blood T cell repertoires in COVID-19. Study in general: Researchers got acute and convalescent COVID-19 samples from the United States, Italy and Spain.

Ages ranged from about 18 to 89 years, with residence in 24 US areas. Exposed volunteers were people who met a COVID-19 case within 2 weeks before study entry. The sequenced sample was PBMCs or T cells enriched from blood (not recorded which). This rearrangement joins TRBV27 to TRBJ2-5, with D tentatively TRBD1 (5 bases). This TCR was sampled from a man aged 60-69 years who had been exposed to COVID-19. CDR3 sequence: CASSFQGGESEETQYF. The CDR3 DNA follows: TGTGCCAGCAGTTTTCAGGGTGGAGAGAGTGAGGAGACCCAGTACTTC.